The 25 T cell receptor beta chains presented below share a single source sample, sequenced in a study of blood T cell repertoires in COVID-19. TCRdb keeps only in-frame clones here, not all; method: immunoSEQ multiplex PCR. Among 470,000 or so clones listed, around 85% were seen once. Sequencing input: peripheral blood. All receptors come from a human donor in a cohort sampled during active COVID-19.

This clone occurred once. This sequence joins TRBV5-6 and TRBJ1-2; TRBD1 agrees at 8 bases. The V segment lost 3 bases and the J segment 5 bases; nucleotides outside the gene matches: 9. Per the germline V gene, CDR1 is SGHDT and CDR2 is YYEEEE. The length of the CDR3 is 15 residues. CDR3 region: CASSWGQAPGYGYTF. The CDR3 DNA is TGTGCCAGCAGCTGGGGACAGGCCCCTGGTTATGGCTACACCTTC. Looking up the rest from reference TRBV5-6 and TRBJ1-2 gives the full variable domain: DAGVTQSPTHLIKTRGQQVTLRCSPKSGHDTVSWYQQALGQGPQFIFQYYEEEERQRGNFPDRFSGHQFPNYSSELNVNALLLGDSALYLCASSWGQAPGYGYTFGSGTRLTVV.

The rearrangement joins TRBV28 to TRBJ1-1; 10 nucleotides align to TRBD1. The J segment lost 4 bases and the V segment lost 8 bases, leaving 7 bases of the junction unmatched. CDR3 length: 14 amino acids. Germline V gene data show CDR1 as MDHEN and CDR2 as SYDVKM. The CDR3 DNA is TGTGCCAGCTCCCCTCGGACAGGGGGCACTGAAGCTTTCTTT. The encoded protein is CASSPRTGGTEAFF. Full variable domain (missing parts from reference TRBV28 and TRBJ1-1): DVKVTQSSRYLVKRTGEKVFLECVQDMDHENMFWYRQDPGLGLRLIYFSYDVKMKEKGDIPEGYSVSREKKERFSLILESASTNQTSMYLCASSPRTGGTEAFFGQGTRLTVV.

CDR3 sequence: CASSHPRVAPPTGELFF. The CDR3, as DNA: TGTGCCAGCAGCCACCCTCGGGTAGCCCCGCCCACCGGGGAGCTGTTTTTT. The J gene is TRBJ2-2, the V gene TRBV7-9; the D is unclear. Germline CDR1 is SEHNR and CDR2 is FQNEAQ (reference sequence). This CDR3 is 17 amino acids long. Between the trimmed V and J ends, which lost 5 bases and 4 bases, there was a span of 20 bases.

This clone was detected a few times. The germline gene is not matched at one end of the junction; a read error may be the cause. The CDR3 loop reads CAWSPAGNTIF. CDR3 sequence (DNA): TGTGCCTGGAGTCCAGCGGGAAATACCATCTTC. The chain carries TRBV30 and TRBJ2-1; TRBD2 matches at 7 bases. The germline gives CDR1 GTSNPN, CDR2 SVGIG (reference sequence). The CDR3 is 11 residues long.

V usage is TRBV30 and J usage is TRBJ1-2, with a weak D call TRBD1 (6 bases). This CDR3 has 14 amino acids. The germline CDR1 and CDR2 sequences are GTSNPN and SVGIG (reference sequence). V was pared by 5 bases and J by 8 bases, with 21 bases between. The CDR3 spells CAWRTTLGARGYTF. The CDR3 nucleotides read TGTGCCTGGCGTACGACCTTGGGGGCGCGGGGCTACACCTTC.

This rearrangement joins TRBV15 to TRBJ2-3; D not resolved. The CDR3 runs to 17 residues. V shed 3 bases and J shed 2 bases, with 18 bases lying between them. Germline-derived CDR1 and CDR2 are LNHNV and YYDKDF (reference sequence). The CDR3 DNA reads as TGTGCCACCAGCAGTGTCCCCGAGTATGACTCCACAGATACGCAGTATTTT. Translating gives CATSSVPEYDSTDTQYF.

The rearrangement uses TRBV18 and TRBJ1-5, with a possible D match to TRBD1 (6 bases). V dropped 3 bases and J dropped 6 bases, with 12 bases sitting between them. The CDR3 runs 14 residues. In germline, CDR1 is KGHSH, CDR2 LQKENI. CDR3 DNA: TGTGCCAGCTCACCGACAGGCCCGGGTCAGCCCCAGCATTTT. Residues: CASSPTGPGQPQHF. Full variable domain (rest looked up from reference TRBV18 and TRBJ1-5): NAGVMQNPRHLVRRRGQEARLRCSPMKGHSHVYWYRQLPEEGLKFMVYLQKENIIDESGMPKERFSAEFPKEGPSILRIQQVVRGDSAAYFCASSPTGPGQPQHFGDGTRLSIL.

This chain links TRBV6-5 with TRBJ2-4, with D perhaps matching TRBD1 (5 bases). The CDR3 spans 16 residues. Germline V gene sequence: CDR1 MNHEY, CDR2 SVGAGI. The V and J ends lost 0 bases and 0 bases respectively, with 9 bases between them. The CDR3 sequence: CASSYSWQGAKNIQYF. In nucleotides, the CDR3 is TGTGCCAGCAGTTACTCGTGGCAGGGAGCCAAAAACATTCAGTACTTC.

In its sample, this clone was seen once. The rearrangement links TRBV3-1 (or the pseudogene TRBV3-2) to TRBJ2-1; 7 positions agree with TRBD2. Germline V gene data show CDR1 as LGHDT and CDR2 as YNNKEL (reference sequence). This CDR3 is 16 amino acids long. V was clipped by 1 base and J by 4 bases; unmatched bases: 7. The CDR3 DNA follows: TGTGCCAGCAGCCAAGCGAAGGCTAGCGGATACAATGAGCAGTTCTTC. It yields the protein CASSQAKASGYNEQFF.

The gene calls are TRBV5-4 and TRBJ2-7; no firm D call. The CDR3 contains 15 residues. V dropped 6 bases and J dropped 0 bases, with 16 bases sitting between them. Germline assignment: CDR1 SGHNT and CDR2 YYREEE (reference sequence). CDR3 coding DNA: TGTGCCAGCACCCGTTCCGGGTTGAGCTCCTACGAGCAGTACTTC. This translates into CASTRSGLSSYEQYF.

Here the CDR3 reads CASSLPGQGLYNEQFF. CDR3 bases: TGTGCCAGCAGCTTACCGGGACAGGGGTTATACAATGAGCAGTTCTTC. This rearrangement joins TRBV7-3 to TRBJ2-1, with TRBD1 identical over 10 bases. Germline V gene sequence: CDR1 SGHTA, CDR2 FQGTGA. This CDR3 is 16 amino acids long. V lost 2 bases, J lost 4 bases, and 5 bases stayed unmatched.

The genes are TRBV6-2 or TRBV6-3 and TRBJ1-5, with D tentatively TRBD1 (5 bases). This CDR3 has 11 residues. Deletions cut 5 bases from V and 11 bases from J, with 10 bases between. Germline CDR1 is MNHEY and CDR2 is SVGEGT. The CDR3 protein is CASSLGQSQHF. In DNA form, the CDR3 reads TGTGCCAGCAGTCTTGGACAATCCCAGCATTTT.

The gene calls are TRBV2 and TRBJ1-1; 8 positions agree with TRBD1. The CDR3 spans 14 residues. Trimming removed 6 bases from V and 0 bases from J; junction bases left unmatched: 3. Looked up from germline, CDR1 is SNHLY and CDR2 is FYNNEI. CDR3 loop: CASSGTGLNTEAFF. CDR3 sequence (DNA): TGTGCCAGCAGCGGGACAGGATTGAACACTGAAGCTTTCTTT.

The chain links TRBV7-2 to TRBJ2-1; 9 bases fit TRBD2. The germline CDR1 and CDR2 sequences are SGHTA and FQGNSA. Losses at the gene ends were 9 bases for V and 8 bases for J; bases not matched to a gene: 8. This CDR3 region has 13 residues. CDR3 bases: TGTGCCAGTGCGGGAGGGCCTAATTATGAGCAGTTCTTC. Translation gives CASAGGPNYEQFF.

For the CDR3, the DNA is TGTGCTAGTGGTTTGCCCCAGGGGGCAGGGGAGACCCAGTACTTC. It translates to CASGLPQGAGETQYF. The gene calls are TRBV12-5 and TRBJ2-5, with 8 positions matching TRBD1. Germline loops: CDR1 LGHNT, CDR2 FRNRAP. The CDR3 has 15 residues. With 2 bases clipped from V and 5 bases from J, the junction kept 7 bases outside the gene matches.

This chain joins TRBV5-1 and TRBJ2-1; 7 bases align to TRBD2. The CDR3 runs 15 residues. V dropped 0 bases and J dropped 6; count of bases not matched to a gene: 6. Germline CDR1 SGHRS, CDR2 YFSETQ. CDR3 region: CASSLDASSGNEQFF. The CDR3 nucleotides read TGCGCCAGCAGCTTGGATGCGTCTAGCGGCAATGAGCAGTTCTTC.

V is TRBV27 and J is TRBJ2-7; 9 nucleotides align to TRBD1. V lost 2 bases, J lost 4 bases, and 9 bases stayed unmatched. This CDR3 region has 16 residues. Germline lookup yields CDR1 MNHEY and CDR2 SMNVEV (reference sequence). CDR3 DNA: TGTGCCAGCAGTTTACCCTCCGGGACAGGGAGGTACGAGCAGTACTTC. It encodes CASSLPSGTGRYEQYF.

V is TRBV7-8 and J is TRBJ1-1, with TRBD1 as a possible D gene (6 bases). CDR3 length: 14 amino acids. Trimming took off 1 base at V and 6 bases at J, with 12 bases between the two ends. CDR1 SGHVS and CDR2 FQNEAQ come from the germline V gene. The CDR3 nucleotides are TGTGCCAGCAGCTTAGGCCAGGGGAGAGCTGAAGCTTTCTTT. This sequence encodes CASSLGQGRAEAFF.

This sequence joins TRBV10-3 and TRBJ2-7, with TRBD2 as a possible D gene (5 bases). This CDR3 comprises 14 residues. Between the trimmed V and J ends, which lost 0 bases and 3 bases, there was a span of 9 bases. Germline V gene lookup returns CDR1 ENHRY and CDR2 SYGVKD. The CDR3 reads CAISESTGNYEQYF. As DNA, the CDR3 is TGTGCCATCAGTGAGTCGACGGGGAACTACGAGCAGTACTTC.

The rearrangement joins TRBV11-3 to TRBJ1-1, with 8 bases identical to TRBD1. This CDR3 is built from 14 residues. CDR1 and CDR2 from the germline V gene are SGHNT and YENEEA. The junction had 2 bases not matched to a gene; V was cut back by 3 bases and J by 2 bases. CDR3 residues: CASSLDRVNTEAFF. The DNA of the CDR3 is TGTGCCAGCAGCTTGGACAGGGTCAACACTGAAGCTTTCTTT.

This chain links TRBV13 with TRBJ1-2, with 7 bases fitting TRBD1. Looked up from germline, CDR1 is PRHDT and CDR2 is FYEKMQ (reference sequence). This CDR3 is built from 16 residues. The junction had 13 bases not matched to a gene; V was cut back by 5 bases and J by 4 bases. The CDR3 nucleotides read TGTGCCAGCAGCCCAGAGGAGGCAGGGGGAATCTATGGCTACACCTTC. Protein: CASSPEEAGGIYGYTF.

This clone has a count of ten or more. The chain has TRBV5-1 and TRBJ1-4, with D possibly matching TRBD1 (6 bases). V was clipped by 4 bases and J by 5 bases, with 15 bases between them. The CDR3 is made up of 15 amino acids. CDR1 and CDR2 from the germline V gene are SGHRS and YFSETQ. In nucleotides, the CDR3 is TGCGCCAGCAGCCCCAGGACAGACCTCAATGAAAAACTGTTTTTT. Translation gives CASSPRTDLNEKLFF.

The rearrangement uses TRBV19 and TRBJ2-5, with 7 bases that match TRBD2. CDR1 and CDR2 from the germline V gene are LNHDA and SQIVND (reference sequence). With 5 bases clipped from V and 0 bases from J, the junction kept 6 bases outside the gene matches. The length of the CDR3 is 15 residues. The CDR3 is CASSAGRVDQETQYF. For the CDR3, the DNA is TGTGCCAGTAGTGCTGGGAGGGTGGACCAAGAGACCCAGTACTTC.

On this clone: The junction shows a germline mismatch at one end, possibly a read error. The CDR3 sequence is CASTVTGAGTEAFF. In nucleotides, the CDR3 is TGTGCCAGCACCGTAACAGGGGCAGGCACTGAAGCTTTCTTT. V gene TRBV9 combines with J gene TRBJ1-1; 7 bases line up with TRBD1. CDR1 and CDR2 (germline): SGDLS, YYNGEE. The CDR3 is 14 residues long. The full variable domain, rest sourced from reference TRBV9 and TRBJ1-1, is DSGVTQTPKHLITATGQRVTLRCSPRSGDLSVYWYQQSLDQGLQFLIQYYNGEERAKGNILERFSAQQFPDLHSELNLSSLELGDSALYFCASTVTGAGTEAFFGQGTRLTVV.

The V call is TRBV4-1, the J call TRBJ2-2, with D perhaps matching TRBD2 (6 bases). From germline, CDR1 is MGHRA and CDR2 YSYEKL. V dropped 0 bases and J dropped 2 bases, with 7 bases sitting between them. This CDR3 has 15 amino acids. CDR3 sequence (DNA): TGCGCCAGCAGCCAAGACGGGACTAACACCGGGGAGCTGTTTTTT. It encodes CASSQDGTNTGELFF.